The TCR beta chain described here comes from a study of blood T cell repertoires in COVID-19 (dated by TCRdb to between 2020 and 2021). Describing the broader study: Collaborator samples came from the United States, Italy and Spain and covered acute and convalescent phases of COVID-19. The material from the prospective study consisted of cDNA or gDNA derived from T cells, B-cell-depleted T cells, or PBMCs. The dataset comprised deeply sampled blood TCRbeta repertoires from subjects exposed to, actively infected with, or recovered from COVID-19. The repertoires were made available in a free public database intended to serve as a resource for research on the immune response to SARS-CoV-2. Samples were obtained from the ongoing ImmuneRACE study (first 160 participants) and from 1,254 subjects provided by 6 global collaborators. The sample metadata nearly always contained a de-identified subject ID, COVID-19 status, age in years and sex. Where available, HLA class I and class II types were taken from metadata supplied by the sample provider and were not determined by assay-based typing. General findings and caveats noted by the study authors: The amount of clinical and demographic metadata varied by source and participant and was provided uncurated.

This clone was seen only once. The target of this receptor is not known. No qualities accompany the bases; no much larger clone lies one base away. Samples from volunteer blood donors who had recovered from COVID-19 were contributed by a second Seattle source. Whole blood was collected in K2EDTA tubes by collaborating institutions according to the institutions' own protocols. For TCRbeta analysis, collaborator samples were shipped as frozen whole blood, as isolated PBMCs, or as DNA extracted from either sample type. TCRbeta CDR3 regions were amplified from genomic DNA by means of the immunoSEQ Assay, a bias-controlled multiplex PCR. The paper's processing steps were these. Within the assay, amplification of reference gene primers was used to estimate how many nucleated cells each sample contained. To quantify the absolute abundance of each unique TCRbeta CDR3 rearrangement, sequence reads were collapsed and filtered. Productive Simpson clonality was computed per sample as the square root of Simpson's diversity index over productive rearrangements. In TCRdb, the immuneACCESS table is reduced to in-frame sequences with V and J assigned. These tables do not hold every clone; where another copy was compared, an unresolved V gene accounts for under half, and the others remain unexplained. The V and J calls and the clone size are those of that table, but D and trimming were determined from the DNA. Across this sample there are roughly 220,000 clones, with 70% to 90% seen only once. In total, the top ten clones hold 2.9% of the sample.

Including the terminal cysteine and phenylalanine, the CDR3 comprises 16 residues. This entry keeps only the CDR3 DNA: 48 bases, framed from base 1. V and J lose 2 bases and 1 base, and a span of 12 bases separates them. CDR1 and CDR2 were assigned from the germline V gene (reference sequence) as SGHNT and YYREEE. The chain is assembled from TRBV5-4 and TRBJ2-2; TRBD1 is a weak D gene call, 5 bases matching. The source material was peripheral blood. This receptor was identified in a man aged 45 to 65 who had recovered from COVID-19. DNA sequence: TGTGCCAGCAGCTTTGGTAGGGGCAGGAACACCGGGGAGCTGTTTTTT. The encoded protein is CASSFGRGRNTGELFF.